This TCR beta chain came from a study of blood T cell repertoires in COVID-19. Study context: Sites across the United States, Italy and Spain contributed samples from acute and convalescent COVID-19. In each case, the material was cDNA or gDNA derived from T cells, B-cell-depleted T cells, or PBMCs.

Losses at the gene ends were 2 bases for V and 1 base for J; bases not matched to a gene: 6. This CDR3 comprises 15 residues. CDR1 and CDR2 (germline): SGHRS, YFSETQ. Data came from immunoSEQ multiplex PCR; TCRdb stores just in-frame clones and leaves some out. The sample holds about 59,000 clones; 65% to 80% are singletons and the top ten take more than 3%. The V gene is TRBV5-1, the J gene TRBJ2-7, with 7 bases aligning to TRBD2. Material for sequencing was peripheral blood. This TCR derives from a man aged 55 to 70 with acute or convalescent COVID-19. CDR3 amino acids: CASSFVGGPSYEQYF. DNA for the CDR3: TGCGCCAGCAGCTTTGTGGGAGGGCCGTCCTACGAGCAGTACTTC.